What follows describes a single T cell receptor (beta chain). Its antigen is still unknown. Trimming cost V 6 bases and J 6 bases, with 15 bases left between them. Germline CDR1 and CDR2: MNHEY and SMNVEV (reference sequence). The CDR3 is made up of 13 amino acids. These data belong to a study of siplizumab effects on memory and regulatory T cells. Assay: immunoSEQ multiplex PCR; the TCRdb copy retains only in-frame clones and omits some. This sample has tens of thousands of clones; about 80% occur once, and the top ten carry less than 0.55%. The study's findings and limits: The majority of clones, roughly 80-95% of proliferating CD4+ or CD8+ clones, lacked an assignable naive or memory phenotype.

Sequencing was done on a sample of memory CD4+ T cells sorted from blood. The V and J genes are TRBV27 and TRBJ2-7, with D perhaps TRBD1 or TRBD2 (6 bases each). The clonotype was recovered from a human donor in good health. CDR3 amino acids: CASSLGGPGEQYF. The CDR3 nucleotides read TGTGCCAGCAGCCTAGGGGGGCCGGGCGAGCAGTACTTC.